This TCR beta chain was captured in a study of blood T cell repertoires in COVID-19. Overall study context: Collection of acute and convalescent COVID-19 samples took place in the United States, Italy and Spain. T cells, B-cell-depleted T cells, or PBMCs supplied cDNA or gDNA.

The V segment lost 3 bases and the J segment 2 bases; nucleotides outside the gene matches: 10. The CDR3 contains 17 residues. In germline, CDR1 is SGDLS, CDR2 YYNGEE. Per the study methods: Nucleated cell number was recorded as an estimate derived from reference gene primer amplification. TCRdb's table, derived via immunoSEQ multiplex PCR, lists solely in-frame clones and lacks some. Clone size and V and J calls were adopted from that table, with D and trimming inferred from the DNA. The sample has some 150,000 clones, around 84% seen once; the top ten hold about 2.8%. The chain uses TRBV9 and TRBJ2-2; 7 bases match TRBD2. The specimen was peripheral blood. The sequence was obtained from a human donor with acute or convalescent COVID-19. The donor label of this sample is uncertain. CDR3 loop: CASSAFGSGANTGELFF. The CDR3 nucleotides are TGTGCCAGCAGCGCCTTTGGAAGCGGGGCCAACACCGGGGAGCTGTTTTTT.